This passage covers 15 T cell receptor beta chains from one sample sequenced in a study of T cell repertoires and Cas9 in healthy adults. The repertoire was sequenced with immunoSEQ multiplex PCR; TCRdb's copy has only in-frame clones and lacks some. The sample carries tens of thousands of clones, roughly 89% recorded once. Input material: CD4+ effector T cells (CD127+, CD25-, CD137-, CD154-) from PBMCs; culture status not recorded. The receptors stem from a human donor in good health.

The chain carries TRBV29-1 and TRBJ2-3, with 9 bases lining up with TRBD2. The V gene's germline CDR1 is SQVTM and CDR2 ANQGSEA. The CDR3 is made up of 14 amino acids. Losses at the gene ends were 5 bases for V and 2 bases for J; bases not matched to a gene: 5. The CDR3 DNA is TGCAGCGTTCGGGGACTAGCTACCACAGATACGCAGTATTTT. Translated: CSVRGLATTDTQYF.

The chain joins TRBV5-5 to TRBJ1-4; the D is unclear. Per the germline V gene, CDR1 is SGHKS and CDR2 is YYEKEE (reference sequence). CDR3 size: 12 residues. Deletions cut 3 bases from V and 8 bases from J, with 8 bases between. The DNA of the CDR3 is TGTGCCAGCAGCTCAATAGGCGAAAAACTGTTTTTT. Amino acid sequence: CASSSIGEKLFF.

The chain couples TRBV6-1 to TRBJ1-4; D remains ambiguous. V lost 7 bases and J 0 bases, leaving 12 bases between the germline ends. The CDR3 loop spans 15 amino acids. Germline V gives CDR1 MNHNS, CDR2 SASEGT. The CDR3 spells CASNPGSTTNEKLFF. CDR3 bases: TGTGCCAGCAACCCCGGGAGCACAACTAATGAAAAACTGTTTTTT.

The chain joins TRBV7-2 to TRBJ2-5; 15 bases align to TRBD2. J was trimmed by 5 bases and V by 5 bases; bases with no gene match: 9. In germline, CDR1 is SGHTA, CDR2 FQGNSA. The CDR3 consists of 17 residues. The CDR3 is CASSTGLAGGGGETQYF. DNA for the CDR3: TGTGCCAGCAGCACCGGACTAGCGGGAGGGGGAGGGGAGACCCAGTACTTC.

This chain joins TRBV7-3 and TRBJ2-2; no reliable D call. V was clipped by 5 bases and J by 0 bases, with 4 bases between them. CDR3 length: 13 residues. Looked up from germline, CDR1 is SGHTA and CDR2 is FQGTGA. The CDR3 DNA is TGTGCCAGCAGCAATACGAACACCGGGGAGCTGTTTTTT. Protein product: CASSNTNTGELFF.

The CDR3 coding sequence is TGTGCCAGCAGCCCTACCCGAGAGACCCAGTACTTC. The encoded protein is CASSPTRETQYF. The J gene is TRBJ2-5, the V gene TRBV7-9, with D unresolved. This CDR3 has 12 residues. V was shortened by 5 bases and J by 4 bases, with 8 bases between the two germline ends. Germline lookup yields CDR1 SEHNR and CDR2 FQNEAQ (reference sequence).

The gene calls are TRBV9 and TRBJ2-3, with D hard to call. Germline CDR1 reads SGDLS; CDR2 reads YYNGEE. The CDR3 length is 16 residues. V was clipped by 4 bases and J by 2 bases, with 17 bases between them. CDR3 DNA sequence: TGTGCCAGCAGCCCCGGGCGGTCCTTCGCCACAGATACGCAGTATTTT. Translating gives CASSPGRSFATDTQYF.

This chain uses TRBV28 with TRBJ1-5; possible D gene TRBD1, 6 bases. V was trimmed by 5 bases and J by 13 bases, leaving 12 bases between them. This CDR3 has 11 residues. Looked up from germline, CDR1 is MDHEN and CDR2 is SYDVKM. The CDR3 reads CASSPQGSQHF. Written as DNA, the CDR3 is TGTGCCAGCAGTCCACAGGGATCACAGCATTTT.

This chain connects TRBV19 to TRBJ1-6, with D unclear. V was pared by 2 bases and J by 0 bases, with 8 bases between. The CDR3 spans 16 residues. Germline CDR1 LNHDA, CDR2 SQIVND (reference sequence). The CDR3 coding sequence is TGTGCCAGTAGTATATCGGGGAGCTCCTATAATTCACCCCTCCACTTT. Its translation: CASSISGSSYNSPLHF.

The chain employs TRBV6-4 and TRBJ1-6; D is unclear. The CDR3 consists of 13 residues. Germline CDR1 reads MRHNA; CDR2 reads SNTAGT. The ends were cut back, 10 bases at V and 4 bases at J, with 11 bases in the middle. CDR3 bases: TGTGCCACCCGCTCGGGGTATAATTCACCCCTCCACTTT. This encodes CATRSGYNSPLHF.

The rearrangement links TRBV28 to TRBJ2-7; 9 nucleotides match TRBD2. This CDR3 spans 15 amino acids. CDR1 is MDHEN, CDR2 SYDVKM, per germline. The ends lost 6 bases at V and 2 bases at J; junction bases unmatched: 8. CDR3 amino acids: CASSLSGSGPYEQYF. The DNA of the CDR3 is TGTGCCAGCAGCCTTAGCGGGAGCGGTCCCTACGAGCAGTACTTC.

This sequence joins TRBV4-3 and TRBJ1-2, with D possibly matching TRBD1 (5 bases). Between the trimmed V and J ends, which lost 4 bases and 3 bases, there was a span of 12 bases. Per the germline V gene, CDR1 is LGHNA and CDR2 is YSLEER. The CDR3 length is 14 residues. CDR3 sequence (DNA): TGCGCCAGCAGCCCGGAACCGGGGGACTATGGCTACACCTTC. This codes for CASSPEPGDYGYTF.

The rearrangement joins TRBV4-1 to TRBJ1-2, with 7 bases identical to TRBD1. Germline loops: CDR1 MGHRA, CDR2 YSYEKL. There are 15 residues in the CDR3. V shed 1 base and J 5 bases; nucleotides not matched to a gene: 7. The CDR3 DNA reads TGCGCCAGCAGCCAAGCTACGGGACAGCAATATGGCTACACCTTC. Its translation is CASSQATGQQYGYTF.

This chain joins TRBV28 and TRBJ2-3, with unresolved D. There are 12 residues in the CDR3. Trimming removed 2 bases from V and 5 bases from J, with 5 bases in between. CDR1 MDHEN and CDR2 SYDVKM come from the germline V gene. The CDR3 DNA follows: TGTGCCAGCAGTTTAGAAGGAGATACGCAGTATTTT. This translates into CASSLEGDTQYF.

The V gene is TRBV19, the J gene TRBJ1-5; no reliable D call. Germline CDR1 and CDR2: LNHDA and SQIVND (reference sequence). V lost 3 bases and J 0 bases, leaving 18 bases between the germline ends. The CDR3 sequence is 18 residues long. CDR3 bases: TGTGCCAGTAGTATTAAGATTTCGGGAAGATATAGCAATCAGCCCCAGCATTTT. Its translation: CASSIKISGRYSNQPQHF.